This is a list of T cell receptor beta chains from one sample in a study of OX40 agonist ivuxolimab in advanced cancers. Profiling relied on immunoSEQ multiplex PCR, and the TCRdb table lists in-frame clones only, not all of them. Of more than 75,000 clones listed, around 86% were seen once; the top ten hold roughly 0.32%. The material was CD4+ or CD8+ T cells sorted from blood, obtained in a trial of the OX40 agonist ivuxolimab. The receptors stem from an adult with an advanced solid tumor such as melanoma, head and neck, liver or kidney cancer. Each CDR3 is given with its conserved first and last residue. The D gene is left open where the match is weak. Only part of the rows carry a size: once, few, many, or a class if the clone is expanded.

V: TRBV5-5; D: TRBD1; size: NA; J: TRBJ2-5; DNA: TGTGCCAGCAGCTTCTCAAGGGGGCGAAGGGAGACCCAGTACTTC; CDR3: CASSFSRGRRETQYF
V: TRBV7-3; D: NA; size: few; J: TRBJ2-3; DNA: TGTGCCAGCAGCTTAGGCCTAGCATTTGATACGCAGTATTTT; CDR3: CASSLGLAFDTQYF
V: TRBV18; D: NA; size: NA; J: TRBJ1-4; DNA: TGTGCCAGCTCACCAGGGGCCTCGGGTGAAAAACTGTTTTTT; CDR3: CASSPGASGEKLFF
V: TRBV7-2; D: NA; size: NA; J: TRBJ1-4; DNA: TGTGCCAGCAGCTTAGGACAGCTTGCAACTAATGAAAAACTGTTTTTT; CDR3: CASSLGQLATNEKLFF
V: TRBV6-5; D: TRBD1; size: NA; J: TRBJ1-1; DNA: TGTGCCAGCAGTTACAACAGGGGGCCGACTGAAGCTTTCTTT; CDR3: CASSYNRGPTEAFF
V: TRBV18; D: NA; size: once; J: TRBJ2-1; DNA: TGTGCCAGCTCACCCCTGGGAGGCTGGGGCGACAATGAGCAGTTCTTC; CDR3: CASSPLGGWGDNEQFF
V: TRBV7-2; D: TRBD2; size: NA; J: TRBJ2-7; DNA: TGTGCCAGCAGCTTAGTTCTATCTAGCGGGGGGTACGAGCAGTACTTC; CDR3: CASSLVLSSGGYEQYF
V: TRBV28; D: TRBD2; size: NA; J: TRBJ2-1; DNA: TGTGCCAGCAGTAGACGGACTAGCGAAAATGAGCAGTTCTTC; CDR3: CASSRRTSENEQFF
V: TRBV7-8; D: TRBD2; size: NA; J: TRBJ2-7; DNA: TGTGCCAGCAGCTCGAACGGACTAGCGGGGTCCTACGAGCAGTACTTC; CDR3: CASSSNGLAGSYEQYF
V: TRBV28; D: NA; size: NA; J: TRBJ2-3; DNA: TGTGCCAGCAGTTCACGGGGGGCCGGTACAGATACGCAGTATTTT; CDR3: CASSSRGAGTDTQYF
V: TRBV29-1; D: NA; size: few; J: TRBJ2-5; DNA: TGCAGCTCCCGAGCAGTCCAAGAGACCCAGTACTTC; CDR3: CSSRAVQETQYF
V: TRBV7-2; D: TRBD1; size: NA; J: TRBJ2-2; DNA: TGTGCCAGCAGCTTATGGTCGACAGGGGGAGGGAGCACCGGGGAGCTGTTTTTT; CDR3: CASSLWSTGGGSTGELFF
V: TRBV6-1; D: NA; size: NA; J: TRBJ1-2; DNA: TGTGCCAGCAGTGAAATAACGCTCAACTATGGCTACACCTTC; CDR3: CASSEITLNYGYTF
V: TRBV7-9; D: TRBD1; size: NA; J: TRBJ2-7; DNA: TGTGCCAGCAGCCGGGACAGGGCCGAGCAGTACTTC; CDR3: CASSRDRAEQYF
V: TRBV6-1; D: TRBD1; size: once; J: TRBJ1-2; DNA: TGTGCCAGCAGTGAAGCAAACCACAGGGGCGGCTACACCTTC; CDR3: CASSEANHRGGYTF
V: TRBV18; D: NA; size: NA; J: TRBJ1-1; DNA: TGTGCCAGCTCACCTCGGGGTGAGGACACTGAAGCTTTCTTT; CDR3: CASSPRGEDTEAFF
V: TRBV7-9; D: NA; size: NA; J: TRBJ1-3; DNA: TGTGCCAGCAGCAGGAGTACAGGAAACACCATATATTTT; CDR3: CASSRSTGNTIYF
V: TRBV9; D: TRBD1; size: NA; J: TRBJ2-2; DNA: TGTGCCAGCAGCCCCAGGACAGGGATTAACACCGGGGAGCTGTTTTTT; CDR3: CASSPRTGINTGELFF
V: TRBV7-2; D: NA; size: few; J: TRBJ1-5; DNA: TGTGCCAGCAGCTTAAAACCAAGCAGACTTGGCAATCAGCCCCAGCATTTT; CDR3: CASSLKPSRLGNQPQHF
V: TRBV7-9; D: NA; size: few; J: TRBJ2-1; DNA: TGTGCCAGCAGCTTATATAACAATGAGCAGTTCTTC; CDR3: CASSLYNNEQFF
V: TRBV2; D: TRBD1; size: NA; J: TRBJ1-1; DNA: TGTGCCAGCAGCACAGGGGGTGACACTGAAGCTTTCTTT; CDR3: CASSTGGDTEAFF
V: TRBV4-3; D: NA; size: NA; J: TRBJ1-5; DNA: TGCGCCAGCAGCCAAGATCACGGCTATCAGCCCCAGCATTTT; CDR3: CASSQDHGYQPQHF
V: TRBV5-5; D: NA; size: NA; J: TRBJ1-5; DNA: TGTGCCAGCAGCTTGGGCCCAGGGGTCCCTTGGGGCAATCAGCCCCAGCATTTT; CDR3: CASSLGPGVPWGNQPQHF
V: TRBV4-1; D: NA; size: NA; J: TRBJ1-2; DNA: TGCGCCAGCAGCCCAGGGGCAGGAAACTATGGCTACACCTTC; CDR3: CASSPGAGNYGYTF
V: TRBV7-8; D: NA; size: NA; J: TRBJ2-1; DNA: TGTGCCAGCAGGTCCGGACTGTACAATGAGCAGTTCTTC; CDR3: CASRSGLYNEQFF
V: TRBV7-9; D: NA; size: NA; J: TRBJ2-5; DNA: TGTGCCAGCAGCTTAGGTGCCGGACTCCCAGAAGAGACCCAGTACTTC; CDR3: CASSLGAGLPEETQYF